The next 28 T cell receptor beta chains were all read from a single sample in a study of spatial heterogeneity in lung cancer. Sample time point: sample taken at primary tumor resection. The study sequenced unsorted whole RNA from tumor, nontumor lung or frozen PBMC. TCRdb re-analysed the 5' RACE reads in MiXCR, keeping a single row per CDR3 protein. The sample comprises 60,000 to 90,000 distinct CDR3 sequences, approximately 12% of which are singletons, and under 7.5% rests with the top ten. The source material was PBMCs, sampled at surgery. Receptors were obtained from a male donor with early-stage non-small cell lung cancer.

This clonotype came up a few times. The chain uses TRBV11-1 and TRBJ1-2; D not certain. Germline V lookup: CDR1 SGHAT, CDR2 FQDESV (reference sequence). This CDR3 contains 15 residues. The V end lost 5 bases, the J end lost 1 base, and 14 bases lay between the germline ends. In DNA form, the CDR3 reads TGTGCCAGCAGCAGAGACCAACAGAATAACTATGGCTACACCTTC. The encoded protein is CASSRDQQNNYGYTF. Based on the CDR3 plus reference TRBV11-1 and TRBJ1-2, the full variable domain is EAEVAQSPRYKITEKSQAVAFWCDPISGHATLYWYRQILGQGPELLVQFQDESVVDDSQLPKDRFSAERLKGVDSTLKIQPAELGDSAMYLCASSRDQQNNYGYTFGSGTRLTVV.

A few counts support this clonotype. The chain carries TRBV27 and TRBJ1-5, with D uncertain. The CDR3 is 17 amino acids. CDR1 is MNHEY and CDR2 is SMNVEV in the germline V gene (reference sequence). V lost 3 bases and J 1 base, leaving 16 bases between the germline ends. The CDR3 region has the DNA TGTGCCAGCAGTTTGTCCTTCGGGGATGCAAGCAATCAGCCCCAGCATTTT. This codes for CASSLSFGDASNQPQHF.

The rearrangement joins TRBV9 to TRBJ2-5; possibly TRBD2 for D (7 bases). V lost 4 bases and J 5 bases, leaving 21 bases between the germline ends. The CDR3 runs to 16 residues. The germline V gene encodes CDR1 SGDLS and CDR2 YYNGEE. The DNA for the CDR3 is TGTGCCAGCAGCCCCCGGGGAGGGGGGGCAGCCGAGACCCAGTACTTC. It translates to CASSPRGGGAAETQYF.

This clonotype was recorded many times. This chain links TRBV20-1 with TRBJ2-2; 7 bases fit TRBD1. The length of the CDR3 is 15 residues. Germline V gives CDR1 DFQATT, CDR2 SNEGSKA (reference sequence). The trim removed 3 bases at V and 2 bases at J, leaving 6 bases unmatched. The DNA for the CDR3 is TGCAGTGCTAGGTTGGGGACAGCAAACACCGGGGAGCTGTTTTTT. Its protein is CSARLGTANTGELFF.

The rearrangement joins TRBV19 to TRBJ1-2; D call uncertain. Per the germline V gene, CDR1 is LNHDA and CDR2 is SQIVND (reference sequence). Between the trimmed V and J ends, which lost 1 base and 4 bases, there was a span of 13 bases. This CDR3 comprises 15 residues. The CDR3 bases are TGTGCCAGTAGTATAGTTGGGGAGTCGTCCTATGGCTACACCTTC. Protein sequence: CASSIVGESSYGYTF. The full variable domain, completed using reference TRBV19 and TRBJ1-2, is DGGITQSPKYLFRKEGQNVTLSCEQNLNHDAMYWYRQDPGQGLRLIYYSQIVNDFQKGDIAEGYSVSREKKESFPLTVTSAQKNPTAFYLCASSIVGESSYGYTFGSGTRLTVV.

This clonotype was observed at least ten times. This chain links TRBV10-3 with TRBJ2-7, with 10 bases aligning to TRBD2. The ends lost 6 bases at V and 2 bases at J; junction bases unmatched: 4. Looked up from germline, CDR1 is ENHRY and CDR2 is SYGVKD. This CDR3 comprises 14 residues. CDR3 in amino acids: CAISRTSGTYEQYF. Here the CDR3 DNA reads TGTGCCATCAGCCGGACTAGCGGCACCTACGAGCAGTACTTC.

The chain carries TRBV5-1 and TRBJ1-1, with unresolved D. The CDR3 contains 14 residues. CDR1 is SGHRS and CDR2 is YFSETQ in the germline V gene. V was cut by 3 bases and J by 1 base, with 10 bases left in between. The CDR3 sequence is CASSSRAKNTEAFF. As DNA, the CDR3 is TGCGCCAGCAGCTCACGGGCCAAGAACACTGAAGCTTTCTTT.

This clonotype was counted a few times. J is TRBJ1-2 and V is TRBV19, with 7 nucleotides matching TRBD1. J was trimmed by 1 base and V by 1 base; bases with no gene match: 6. CDR3 size: 16 residues. From germline, CDR1 is LNHDA and CDR2 SQIVND (reference sequence). The CDR3 protein is CASSIGGGMDNYGYTF. Here the CDR3 DNA reads TGTGCCAGTAGTATAGGAGGGGGCATGGATAACTATGGCTACACCTTC.

The chain couples TRBV20-1 to TRBJ2-7; the D is unclear. Per the germline V gene, CDR1 is DFQATT and CDR2 is SNEGSKA (reference sequence). Trimming pared 0 bases from V and 2 bases from J, leaving 11 bases between. CDR3 length: 14 residues. The CDR3 region is CSARDQPSTYEQYF. CDR3 DNA: TGCAGTGCTAGAGATCAGCCCAGTACCTACGAGCAGTACTTC.

There are a few counts of this clonotype. The chain combines TRBV12-3 or TRBV12-4 with TRBJ1-1; D not resolved. The CDR3 totals 13 residues. Trimming took 3 bases from V and 3 from J, leaving 8 bases between them. The CDR3 loop is CASSFSEHTEAFF. CDR3 sequence (DNA): TGTGCCAGCAGTTTCTCGGAGCACACTGAAGCTTTCTTT.

A few counts support this clonotype. The chain has TRBV29-1 and TRBJ1-1; no clear D gene. The CDR3 sequence is 12 residues long. Trimming took 0 bases from V and 8 from J, leaving 10 bases between them. CDR1 is SQVTM and CDR2 is ANQGSEA in the germline V gene. CDR3 bases: TGCAGCGTTGAAGACCCCGGGGAAGAAGCTTTCTTT. Protein: CSVEDPGEEAFF.

The chain's CDR3 is CSVEGQLRSEAFF. DNA for the CDR3: TGCAGCGTTGAAGGACAGCTCCGGAGTGAAGCTTTCTTT. The chain combines TRBV29-1 with TRBJ1-1; D is perhaps TRBD1 (5 bases). Between the trimmed V and J ends, which lost 1 base and 7 bases, there was a span of 13 bases. The CDR3 runs 13 residues. The germline gives CDR1 SQVTM, CDR2 ANQGSEA.

This clonotype was seen many times. The chain combines TRBV11-2 with TRBJ2-1, with TRBD2 matching over 10 bases. V lost 2 bases and J lost 12; bases outside the gene matches: 1. Germline lookup yields CDR1 SGHAT and CDR2 FQNNGV. CDR3 length: 12 residues. CDR3 in amino acids: CASSLLAGVQFF. CDR3 nucleotides: TGTGCCAGCAGCTTACTAGCGGGAGTGCAGTTCTTC.

The chain recombines TRBV7-9 with TRBJ1-2; weak D call: TRBD1 (5 bases). Germline CDR1 is SEHNR and CDR2 is FQNEAQ (reference sequence). CDR3 length: 14 residues. The germline V and J ends were trimmed by 2 bases and 6 bases, with 13 bases remaining between them. For the CDR3, the DNA is TGTGCCAGCAGCTTATCGGTCTGGGACGATGGCTACACCTTC. Encoded protein: CASSLSVWDDGYTF.

This chain uses TRBV20-1 with TRBJ1-5; D uncertain. The CDR3 consists of 12 residues. The germline gives CDR1 DFQATT, CDR2 SNEGSKA (reference sequence). V was cut by 6 bases and J by 9 bases, with 15 bases left in between. The CDR3 nucleotides are TGCAGTGCCGCTAGGCCCTTAGGGCCCCAGCATTTT. Residues: CSAARPLGPQHF.

The gene calls are TRBV11-1 and TRBJ2-1, with D possibly being TRBD2 (6 bases). Trimming removed 4 bases at V and 0 bases at J, with 13 bases between. The CDR3 spans 16 residues. Germline V lookup: CDR1 SGHAT, CDR2 FQDESV (reference sequence). The CDR3 region is CASSSRTTTSYNEQFF. CDR3 DNA sequence: TGTGCCAGCAGCTCCCGGACTACAACCTCCTACAATGAGCAGTTCTTC.

The chain carries TRBV5-1 and TRBJ2-2; unclear D gene. V lost 3 bases, J lost 1 base, and 7 bases lay in between. The germline V gene has CDR1 SGHRS and CDR2 YFSETQ. This CDR3 contains 14 residues. The CDR3 reads CASSYDGNTGELFF. CDR3 nucleotides: TGCGCCAGCAGCTACGACGGGAACACCGGGGAGCTGTTTTTT. Using reference TRBV5-1 and TRBJ2-2 for the parts outside the CDR3, the full variable domain is KAGVTQTPRYLIKTRGQQVTLSCSPISGHRSVSWYQQTPGQGLQFLFEYFSETQRNKGNFPGRFSGRQFSNSRSEMNVSTLELGDSALYLCASSYDGNTGELFFGEGSRLTVL.

The chain combines TRBV7-2 with TRBJ2-1; D ambiguous. The CDR3 consists of 16 residues. V lost 3 bases, J lost 5 bases, and 17 bases lay in between. CDR1 and CDR2 from the germline V gene are SGHTA and FQGNSA. The CDR3 DNA sequence: TGTGCCAGCAGCTTCACCCCCCGGACCCAGAACAATGAGCAGTTCTTC. Translation: CASSFTPRTQNNEQFF.

Many counts were recorded for this clonotype. The gene calls are TRBV9 and TRBJ2-2, with D tentatively TRBD1 or TRBD2 (7 bases each). The V gene's germline CDR1 is SGDLS and CDR2 YYNGEE. V lost 7 bases to trimming and J lost 7 bases, with 11 bases between them. This CDR3 contains 12 residues. Here the CDR3 DNA reads TGTGCCAGCTCCAGGGGGGGCGGGGAGCTGTTTTTT. Protein sequence: CASSRGGGELFF.

This clonotype was counted ten times or more. The chain has TRBV7-9 and TRBJ2-1; 12 nucleotides line up with TRBD2. Germline V gene data show CDR1 as SEHNR and CDR2 as FQNEAQ (reference sequence). The V segment lost 5 bases and the J segment 10 bases; nucleotides outside the gene matches: 9. The length of the CDR3 is 15 residues. The CDR3: CASSRTRGLAGEQFF. Written as DNA, the CDR3 is TGTGCCAGCAGCCGGACGAGAGGACTAGCGGGGGAGCAGTTCTTC.

This clonotype has a handful of counts. V and J are TRBV10-3 and TRBJ2-3, with D maybe TRBD2 (5 bases). Germline lookup yields CDR1 ENHRY and CDR2 SYGVKD. The CDR3 covers 12 residues. V was shortened by 6 bases and J by 12 bases, with 16 bases between the two germline ends. The CDR3 sequence is CAIRDGEYSQYF. The DNA of the CDR3 is TGTGCCATCAGGGACGGGGAATATAGTCAGTATTTT.

The CDR3 sequence is CASSLRGPRDTQYF. CDR3 nucleotide sequence: TGTGCCAGCAGCCTCAGGGGCCCGCGGGATACGCAGTATTTT. The V gene is TRBV12-3 or TRBV12-4, the J gene TRBJ2-3, with D possibly matching TRBD1 (6 bases). Deletions cut 6 bases from V and 6 bases from J, with 16 bases between. The CDR3 is 14 residues long.

In its sample, this clonotype was seen a few times. The rearrangement joins TRBV3-1 to TRBJ2-7; unclear D gene. In germline, CDR1 is LGHDT, CDR2 YNNKEL (reference sequence). The ends were cut back, 1 base at V and 4 bases at J, with 5 bases in the middle. The CDR3 has 12 amino acids. CDR3 sequence (DNA): TGTGCCAGCAGCCAAGGAAGGTACGAGCAGTACTTC. It encodes CASSQGRYEQYF.

A few counts support this clonotype. V is TRBV5-1 and J is TRBJ1-5; TRBD1 matches 7 bases. The CDR3 runs to 18 residues. With 4 bases clipped from V and 3 bases from J, the junction kept 16 bases outside the gene matches. CDR1 and CDR2 from the germline V gene are SGHRS and YFSETQ. CDR3 nucleotide sequence: TGCGCCAGCAGCCTGCGGCCCCAGGGGGTAGGATTCAATCAGCCCCAGCATTTT. Protein sequence: CASSLRPQGVGFNQPQHF. The entire variable domain, with the rest obtained from reference TRBV5-1 and TRBJ1-5, is as follows: KAGVTQTPRYLIKTRGQQVTLSCSPISGHRSVSWYQQTPGQGLQFLFEYFSETQRNKGNFPGRFSGRQFSNSRSEMNVSTLELGDSALYLCASSLRPQGVGFNQPQHFGDGTRLSIL.

The chain couples TRBV27 to TRBJ2-3, with unresolved D. This CDR3 has 14 amino acids. CDR1 and CDR2 from the germline V gene are MNHEY and SMNVEV (reference sequence). The V and J ends lost 2 bases and 4 bases respectively, with 10 bases between them. CDR3 in DNA: TGTGCCAGCAGTTTAAGCACCGTACCAGATACGCAGTATTTT. It is translated as CASSLSTVPDTQYF.

This clonotype was detected ten times or more. This chain links TRBV7-9 with TRBJ2-7; tentative D call: TRBD2 (7 bases). Trimming stripped 5 bases from V and 1 base from J, with 21 bases between. Germline lookup yields CDR1 SEHNR and CDR2 FQNEAQ (reference sequence). The CDR3 runs 17 residues. The CDR3 sequence is CASSPIGGAGLSYEQYF. CDR3 DNA: TGTGCCAGCAGCCCCATTGGGGGGGCCGGTTTGTCCTACGAGCAGTACTTC.

This clonotype was counted at least ten times. The chain has TRBV29-1 and TRBJ2-4; D is unclear. Germline loops: CDR1 SQVTM, CDR2 ANQGSEA. The CDR3 sequence is 12 residues long. Trimming took 6 bases from V and 3 from J, leaving 9 bases between them. CDR3 nucleotides: TGCAGCGTCGAACGGAGCAAAAACATTCAGTACTTC. Its protein product is CSVERSKNIQYF.

This clonotype appeared a few times. The chain recombines TRBV2 with TRBJ2-2, with D perhaps matching TRBD1 (6 bases). V lost 6 bases and J lost 6, with 17 bases in between. In germline, CDR1 is SNHLY, CDR2 FYNNEI. This CDR3 is built from 15 residues. The CDR3 protein is CASRVQGQSAGELFF. The CDR3 nucleotides read TGTGCCAGCAGGGTACAGGGTCAATCCGCCGGGGAGCTGTTTTTT.